Listed below are T cell receptor beta chains from one sample, sequenced in a study of identifying expanded T cells in peripheral blood. Sequencing was performed with immunoSEQ multiplex PCR; in TCRdb, only in-frame clones are kept and a portion is missing. The sample contains some 78,000 clones, roughly four fifths of which appear only once. The sequenced material came from blood. These TCRs come from a person aged 18 to 75 in good health. The CDR3 runs from the conserved cysteine through the conserved F or W. The order of the fields is V gene, J gene, CDR3 protein.

TRBV13	TRBJ2-1	CASSFAAGVNNEQFF
TRBV9	TRBJ2-7	CASSPQRPYEQYF
TRBV4-3	TRBJ2-1	CASKRQGANEQFF
TRBV15	TRBJ2-3	CATSRRTVDTDTQYF
TRBV7-9	TRBJ1-2	CASSLVDGYTF
TRBV4-3	TRBJ2-1	CASSRGGGEQFF
TRBV28	TRBJ2-1	CASSLAQVSYNEQFF
TRBV2	TRBJ2-1	CASSEREGLLEQFF
TRBV20-1	TRBJ2-5	CSAPLAETQYF
TRBV5-1	TRBJ2-6	CASSPPGQLSGANVLTF
TRBV6-5	TRBJ2-5	CASSRDIIGTQYF
TRBV21-1	TRBJ2-1	CASPPSTSGRASYNEQFF
TRBV11-1	TRBJ2-2	CASSLGVNTGELFF
TRBV6-6	TRBJ2-1	CASSSPGLPYNEQFF
TRBV19	TRBJ1-5	CASRGQGATNQPQHF
TRBV10-3	TRBJ2-7	CAIRTGTDPYEQYF
TRBV10-3	TRBJ2-7	CAISEAGTVTYEQYF
TRBV2	TRBJ2-7	CATTSGGRPSYEQYF
TRBV27	TRBJ1-4	CASSTSPGRDEKLFF
TRBV28	TRBJ1-5	CASSLGGRSNQPQHF
TRBV7-8	TRBJ1-3	CASSSVSGNTIYF
TRBV19	TRBJ1-1	CASSQSPPGTGLSTEAFF